Each of the 32 T cell receptor beta chains below was sequenced from the same sample in a study of cytomegalovirus exposure and HLA in healthy donors. Repertoires were generated with immunoSEQ multiplex PCR, while TCRdb's copy carries only in-frame clones and drops some. The data hold about 180,000 clones, with 85% observed a single time. Input material: PBMCs. The receptors stem from a man aged 18 to 30 in good health and CMV-seropositive.

The chain uses TRBV15 and TRBJ1-3; D gene ambiguous. This CDR3 is built from 17 residues. Germline CDR1 and CDR2: LNHNV and YYDKDF (reference sequence). V was shortened by 5 bases and J by 0 bases, with 17 bases between the two germline ends. The CDR3 is CATSESREGPSGNTIYF. Here the CDR3 DNA reads TGTGCCACCAGCGAATCTCGAGAGGGCCCCTCTGGAAACACCATATATTTT.

This chain joins TRBV4-2 and TRBJ2-3, with 9 nucleotides matching TRBD2. CDR3 length: 17 amino acids. V shed 1 base, J shed 1 base, and the junction held 6 bases outside the gene matches. Germline-derived CDR1 and CDR2 are LGHNA and YNFKEQ. The DNA of the CDR3 is TGTGCCAGCAGCCAAGCAGTCCAGCGGGGGGGCACAGATACGCAGTATTTT. It encodes CASSQAVQRGGTDTQYF.

The rearrangement joins TRBV29-1 to TRBJ1-1; D is unclear. This CDR3 contains 13 residues. V lost 2 bases and J 0 bases, leaving 7 bases between the germline ends. The germline gives CDR1 SQVTM, CDR2 ANQGSEA. DNA for the CDR3: TGCAGCGTTGAAACCCAGGTGAACACTGAAGCTTTCTTT. It yields the protein CSVETQVNTEAFF.

In this sample, this clone turned up once. The chain is built from TRBV18 and TRBJ1-5, with no clear D. Looked up from germline, CDR1 is KGHSH and CDR2 is LQKENI. This CDR3 region has 13 residues. V lost 2 bases and J lost 1, with 3 bases in between. The CDR3 here is CASSPGSNQPQHF. The CDR3 region has the DNA TGTGCCAGCTCACCAGGCAGCAATCAGCCCCAGCATTTT.

The genes are TRBV7-9 and TRBJ2-1, with D perhaps TRBD1 (6 bases). CDR3 length: 16 amino acids. Germline CDR1 and CDR2: SEHNR and FQNEAQ (reference sequence). Trimming removed 5 bases at V and 4 bases at J, with 18 bases between. CDR3 nucleotides: TGTGCCAGCAGCCCCACAGGGAGTCCTTTTTACAATGAGCAGTTCTTC. As protein: CASSPTGSPFYNEQFF.

The chain joins TRBV19 to TRBJ2-3; D might be TRBD2 (6 bases). This CDR3 is 13 amino acids long. Germline V gene lookup returns CDR1 LNHDA and CDR2 SQIVND (reference sequence). V was pared by 3 bases and J by 6 bases, with 10 bases between. The CDR3 DNA reads TGTGCCAGTAGTATTGGAGGGTCGGATACGCAGTATTTT. Amino acid sequence: CASSIGGSDTQYF.

The genes are TRBV27 and TRBJ1-1; possible D gene TRBD1, 6 bases. V lost 5 bases and J 1 base, leaving 17 bases between the germline ends. This CDR3 has 16 residues. CDR1 MNHEY and CDR2 SMNVEV come from the germline V gene (reference sequence). The CDR3 reads CASSPSIGTPNTEAFF. CDR3 in DNA: TGTGCCAGCAGTCCATCAATCGGGACACCGAACACTGAAGCTTTCTTT.

This clone has more than one count but fewer than ten. The chain couples TRBV30 to TRBJ2-7, with D perhaps matching TRBD1 (5 bases). Trimming stripped 0 bases from V and 3 bases from J, with 9 bases between. The CDR3 runs to 13 residues. Germline assignment: CDR1 GTSNPN and CDR2 SVGIG (reference sequence). In DNA form, the CDR3 reads TGTGCCTGGAGTGTAGGGGCCGACTACGAGCAGTACTTC. Its translation: CAWSVGADYEQYF.

The gene calls are TRBV10-1 and TRBJ2-2; unclear D gene. V gave up 0 bases and J gave up 5 bases, with 7 bases separating them. The CDR3 covers 14 residues. Germline values: CDR1 WNHNN, CDR2 SYGVQD (reference sequence). For the CDR3, the DNA is TGCGCCAGCAGTGAGTCTCAGGCGACCGGGGAGCTGTTTTTT. This encodes CASSESQATGELFF.

The chain employs TRBV4-2 and TRBJ2-3; 9 bases map to TRBD2. The CDR3 contains 14 residues. Germline V CDR1 and CDR2: LGHNA, YNFKEQ. V lost 8 bases and J lost 5; bases outside the gene matches: 8. The DNA for the CDR3 is TGTGCCAGCGAGCCGAGCGGGGGGCAAGATACGCAGTATTTT. This sequence encodes CASEPSGGQDTQYF.

V gene TRBV23-1 combines with J gene TRBJ2-6; no definite D call. TRBV23-1 is noted as an ORF with a role that remains uncertain. V gave up 5 bases and J gave up 5 bases, with 22 bases separating them. The CDR3 spans 18 residues. CDR3 region: CASSTQSPQQSRANVLTF. In DNA, the CDR3 is TGCGCCAGCAGTACCCAATCGCCGCAACAAAGTCGGGCCAACGTCCTGACTTTC.

CDR3 sequence: CASSSIPGTGGGETQYF. CDR3 nucleotide sequence: TGTGCCAGCTCATCGATCCCCGGGACAGGGGGTGGAGAGACCCAGTACTTC. V and J are TRBV18 and TRBJ2-5; 11 bases fit TRBD1. This CDR3 contains 17 residues. Germline V lookup: CDR1 KGHSH, CDR2 LQKENI. V was pared by 5 bases and J by 4 bases, with 12 bases of the junction left unmatched.

This clone was seen a handful of times. V usage is TRBV28 and J usage is TRBJ2-7; 7 nucleotides align to TRBD1. The V and J ends lost 6 bases and 0 bases, in that order; junction bases with no gene match: 17. The CDR3 runs to 18 residues. The germline V gene encodes CDR1 MDHEN and CDR2 SYDVKM. The CDR3 bases are TGTGCCAGCAGACCCCCGGCAGCCACAGGGGTTAGCTCCTACGAGCAGTACTTC. This sequence encodes CASRPPAATGVSSYEQYF.

This chain connects TRBV20-1 to TRBJ2-1, with D maybe TRBD2 (6 bases). Trimming pared 3 bases from V and 7 bases from J, leaving 7 bases between. CDR1 and CDR2 (germline): DFQATT, SNEGSKA (reference sequence). This CDR3 has 11 residues. CDR3 loop: CSASGGNEQFF. CDR3 coding DNA: TGCAGTGCTAGTGGAGGGAATGAGCAGTTCTTC.

This chain uses TRBV6-1 with TRBJ1-1; D call uncertain. V was cut by 5 bases and J by 0 bases, with 13 bases left in between. The CDR3 loop spans 15 amino acids. Germline loops: CDR1 MNHNS, CDR2 SASEGT. The CDR3: CASSPQTRMNTEAFF. The CDR3 bases are TGTGCCAGCAGTCCGCAGACAAGGATGAACACTGAAGCTTTCTTT.

The chain couples TRBV7-9 to TRBJ2-6; 7 bases match TRBD1. This CDR3 is 16 amino acids long. V gave up 6 bases and J gave up 0 bases; unmatched junction bases: 5. CDR1 is SEHNR and CDR2 is FQNEAQ in the germline V gene (reference sequence). The CDR3 spells CASSITGDSGANVLTF. The CDR3 DNA follows: TGTGCCAGCAGTATAACAGGGGACTCTGGGGCCAACGTCCTGACTTTC.

The chain is built from TRBV19 and TRBJ1-4; 11 nucleotides agree with TRBD1. CDR1 is LNHDA and CDR2 is SQIVND in the germline V gene (reference sequence). The junction had 10 bases not matched to a gene; V was cut back by 6 bases and J by 7 bases. This CDR3 spans 16 amino acids. This chain's CDR3 is CASSPLRTGGGEKLFF. The CDR3, as DNA: TGTGCCAGTAGCCCCTTACGGACAGGGGGCGGTGAAAAACTGTTTTTT.

This chain links TRBV2 with TRBJ2-3; D is possibly TRBD1 (5 bases). Germline CDR1 and CDR2: SNHLY and FYNNEI. CDR3 length equals 14 residues. V was trimmed by 1 base and J by 4 bases, leaving 9 bases between them. The CDR3 DNA reads as TGTGCCAGCAGTGAAGGGTCAGGGCCAGATACGCAGTATTTT. Its protein product is CASSEGSGPDTQYF. Full variable domain (remainder filled in from reference TRBV2 and TRBJ2-3): EPEVTQTPSHQVTQMGQEVILRCVPISNHLYFYWYRQILGQKVEFLVSFYNNEISEKSEIFDDQFSVERPDGSNFTLKIRSTKLEDSAMYFCASSEGSGPDTQYFGPGTRLTVL.

This chain connects TRBV11-2 to TRBJ2-7, with 8 bases lining up with TRBD1. V dropped 5 bases and J dropped 2; count of bases not matched to a gene: 5. This CDR3 contains 14 residues. Germline V gives CDR1 SGHAT, CDR2 FQNNGV. The CDR3 sequence is CASSVTGGPYEQYF. CDR3 in DNA: TGTGCCAGCAGCGTCACAGGGGGTCCCTACGAGCAGTACTTC.

This chain links TRBV28 with TRBJ1-2; the D is unclear. CDR1 and CDR2 (germline): MDHEN, SYDVKM. V dropped 3 bases and J dropped 7 bases, with 12 bases sitting between them. There are 13 residues in the CDR3. This CDR3 is CASSLSQSPGYTF. Here the CDR3 DNA reads TGTGCCAGCAGTTTGTCACAGTCGCCTGGCTACACCTTC.

J is TRBJ2-2 and V is TRBV9, with D possibly being TRBD2 (6 bases). CDR1 SGDLS and CDR2 YYNGEE come from the germline V gene. The CDR3 covers 16 residues. Trimming shortened V by 0 bases and J by 0 bases, and 9 bases separated the two germline ends. CDR3 bases: TGTGCCAGCAGCGTAGGTAGCGGTCCGAACACCGGGGAGCTGTTTTTT. Translating gives CASSVGSGPNTGELFF. The full variable domain, completed using reference TRBV9 and TRBJ2-2, is DSGVTQTPKHLITATGQRVTLRCSPRSGDLSVYWYQQSLDQGLQFLIQYYNGEERAKGNILERFSAQQFPDLHSELNLSSLELGDSALYFCASSVGSGPNTGELFFGEGSRLTVL.

The J gene is TRBJ2-6, the V gene TRBV5-1; TRBD2 might be the D (6 bases). The CDR3 has 17 amino acids. Germline CDR1 SGHRS, CDR2 YFSETQ. Trimming cost V 5 bases and J 3 bases, with 18 bases left between them. CDR3 protein: CASSRDAGIGGANVLTF. The CDR3 region has the DNA TGCGCCAGCAGTCGGGATGCGGGGATCGGTGGGGCCAACGTCCTGACTTTC.

The chain uses TRBV5-1 and TRBJ2-3, with a tentative D call TRBD2 (5 bases). Germline-derived CDR1 and CDR2 are SGHRS and YFSETQ. CDR3 length: 14 residues. The ends were cut back, 3 bases at V and 0 bases at J, with 8 bases in the middle. CDR3 coding DNA: TGCGCCAGCAGCTCTTGGACTAGCACAGATACGCAGTATTTT. This encodes CASSSWTSTDTQYF.

V usage is TRBV19 and J usage is TRBJ2-1; 9 bases are a match to TRBD2. This CDR3 spans 15 amino acids. In germline, CDR1 is LNHDA, CDR2 SQIVND (reference sequence). V lost 3 bases, J lost 4 bases, and 4 bases stayed unmatched. The CDR3 sequence is CASSIGAGGYNEQFF. CDR3 nucleotide sequence: TGTGCCAGTAGTATCGGAGCGGGGGGTTACAATGAGCAGTTCTTC.

V is TRBV27 and J is TRBJ2-7; D is possibly TRBD1 (5 bases). Germline V lookup: CDR1 MNHEY, CDR2 SMNVEV (reference sequence). CDR3 size: 14 residues. Trimming took 8 bases from V and 5 from J, leaving 19 bases between them. This CDR3 reads CASSRHRTPDEQYF. The CDR3 coding sequence is TGTGCCAGCTCTAGGCACAGGACGCCGGACGAGCAGTACTTC.

V and J are TRBV28 and TRBJ1-5; 7 positions match TRBD1. The CDR3 consists of 15 residues. V dropped 5 bases and J dropped 6; count of bases not matched to a gene: 10. The germline V gene encodes CDR1 MDHEN and CDR2 SYDVKM. CDR3 in amino acids: CASSPMTGSGQPQHF. CDR3 coding DNA: TGTGCCAGCAGTCCCATGACAGGGTCCGGTCAGCCCCAGCATTTT. Full variable domain (missing parts from reference TRBV28 and TRBJ1-5): DVKVTQSSRYLVKRTGEKVFLECVQDMDHENMFWYRQDPGLGLRLIYFSYDVKMKEKGDIPEGYSVSREKKERFSLILESASTNQTSMYLCASSPMTGSGQPQHFGDGTRLSIL.

V usage is TRBV28 and J usage is TRBJ2-7, with 9 nucleotides matching TRBD1. Germline V gives CDR1 MDHEN, CDR2 SYDVKM. The J segment lost 3 bases and the V segment lost 6 bases, leaving 6 bases of the junction unmatched. The CDR3 runs to 14 residues. CDR3 DNA sequence: TGTGCCAGCAGGGCGGGACAGGGCGACTACGAGCAGTACTTC. Translated, it gives CASRAGQGDYEQYF.

This clone was picked up many times. V usage is TRBV30 and J usage is TRBJ1-3, with D perhaps TRBD1 (5 bases). Germline CDR1 reads GTSNPN; CDR2 reads SVGIG (reference sequence). This CDR3 contains 14 residues. V gave up 0 bases and J gave up 4 bases, with 10 bases separating them. CDR3 nucleotide sequence: TGTGCCTGGAGTGTAATAGGGGCAGGAAACACCATATATTTT. It codes for CAWSVIGAGNTIYF.

The CDR3 here is CASSLADVANYGYTF. The CDR3 bases are TGTGCCAGCAGTCTGGCGGATGTGGCCAACTATGGCTACACCTTC. This chain connects TRBV28 to TRBJ1-2; no reliable D call. This CDR3 contains 15 residues. The germline CDR1 and CDR2 sequences are MDHEN and SYDVKM. The ends were cut back, 5 bases at V and 2 bases at J, with 15 bases in the middle.

V gene TRBV7-2 combines with J gene TRBJ2-7; TRBD2 agrees at 9 bases. Germline CDR1 SGHTA, CDR2 FQGNSA. Trimming removed 1 base from V and 1 base from J; junction bases left unmatched: 2. The CDR3 runs 15 residues. CDR3 sequence (DNA): TGTGCCAGCAGCTTAGTAGCGGGGGCGTCCTACGAGCAGTACTTC. This gives the protein CASSLVAGASYEQYF.

V is TRBV2 and J is TRBJ1-5; 9 nucleotides agree with TRBD1. Germline CDR1 and CDR2: SNHLY and FYNNEI. Losses at the gene ends were 4 bases for V and 3 bases for J; bases not matched to a gene: 7. This CDR3 has 16 residues. This CDR3 is CASSVAGTGFNQPQHF. In nucleotides, the CDR3 is TGTGCCAGCAGTGTGGCCGGGACAGGGTTCAATCAGCCCCAGCATTTT.

The genes are TRBV10-3 and TRBJ1-1; D possibly corresponds to TRBD1 (6 bases). This CDR3 has 15 amino acids. Per the germline V gene, CDR1 is ENHRY and CDR2 is SYGVKD. Trimming removed 0 bases from V and 5 bases from J, with 13 bases in between. The CDR3 DNA reads TGTGCCATCAGTGAGTCGGGAGGGGGGAGGACTGAAGCTTTCTTT. Encoded protein: CAISESGGGRTEAFF.